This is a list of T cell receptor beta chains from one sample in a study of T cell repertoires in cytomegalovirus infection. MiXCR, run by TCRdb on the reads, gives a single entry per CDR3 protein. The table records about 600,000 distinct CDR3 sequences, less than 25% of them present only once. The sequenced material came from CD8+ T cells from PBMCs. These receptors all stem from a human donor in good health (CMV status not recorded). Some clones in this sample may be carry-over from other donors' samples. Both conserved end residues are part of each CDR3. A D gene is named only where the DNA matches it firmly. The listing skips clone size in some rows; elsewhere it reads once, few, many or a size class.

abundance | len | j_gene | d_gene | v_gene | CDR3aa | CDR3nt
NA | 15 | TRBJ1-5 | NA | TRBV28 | CASSFPPGVNQPQHF | TGTGCCAGCAGTTTCCCACCAGGGGTCAATCAGCCCCAGCATTTT
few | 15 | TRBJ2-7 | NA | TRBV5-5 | CASSLEAGSGYEQYF | TGTGCCAGCAGCTTAGAAGCAGGTTCGGGCTACGAGCAGTACTTC
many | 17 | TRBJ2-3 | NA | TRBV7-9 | CASSPLLRGIRTDTQYF | TGTGCCAGCAGCCCCCTCCTCCGGGGGATTCGCACAGATACGCAGTATTTT
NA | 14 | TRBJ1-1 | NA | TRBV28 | CASSFLGDGEIAFF | TGTGCCAGCAGTTTCCTCGGGGACGGAGAGATAGCTTTCTTT
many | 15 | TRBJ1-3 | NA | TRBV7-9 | CASSPPGLGRNTIYF | TGTGCCAGCAGCCCCCCGGGACTGGGCAGAAACACCATATATTTT
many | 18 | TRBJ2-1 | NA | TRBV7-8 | CASSSEPPDRPSYNEQFF | TGTGCCAGCAGCTCCGAGCCACCAGATAGACCTTCCTACAATGAGCAGTTCTTC
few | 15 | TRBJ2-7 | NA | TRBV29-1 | CSALVGGVERAEQYF | TGCAGCGCGCTGGTCGGGGGTGTGGAGAGGGCCGAGCAGTACTTC
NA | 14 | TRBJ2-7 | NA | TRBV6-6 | CASSYVEGSYEQYF | TGTGCCAGCAGTTACGTCGAGGGGTCCTACGAGCAGTACTTC
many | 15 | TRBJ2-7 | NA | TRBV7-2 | CASSLGRAERYEQYF | TGTGCCAGCAGCTTAGGGCGGGCGGAGCGGTACGAGCAGTACTTC
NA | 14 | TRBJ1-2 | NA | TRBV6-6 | CASTLRVEGYGYTF | TGTGCCAGCACCTTAAGGGTGGAAGGCTATGGCTACACCTTC
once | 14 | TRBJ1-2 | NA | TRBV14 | CASSQAGLYCGYTF | TGTGCCAGCAGCCAAGCGGGACTTTATTGTGGCTACACCTTC
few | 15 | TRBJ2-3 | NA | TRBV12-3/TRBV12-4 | CASSLGEEMTDTQYF | TGTGCCAGCAGTTTAGGGGAGGAGATGACAGATACGCAGTATTTT
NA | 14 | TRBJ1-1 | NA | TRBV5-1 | CASSARDKNTEAFF | TGCGCCAGCAGCGCCCGGGACAAGAACACTGAAGCTTTCTTT
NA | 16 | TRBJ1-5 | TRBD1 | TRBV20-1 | CSAFPQGAGSNQPQHF | TGCAGTGCCTTCCCTCAGGGGGCTGGTAGCAATCAGCCCCAGCATTTT
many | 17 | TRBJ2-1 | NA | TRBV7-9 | CASSLAGGSLTYNEQFF | TGTGCCAGCAGCTTAGCTGGGGGCTCCTTAACCTACAATGAGCAGTTCTTC
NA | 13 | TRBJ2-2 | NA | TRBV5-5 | CASALAATGELFF | TGTGCCAGCGCCCTGGCTGCCACCGGGGAGCTGTTTTTT
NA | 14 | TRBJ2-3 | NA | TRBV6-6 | CASSRTTDTDTQYF | TGTGCCAGCAGTCGGACTACCGACACAGATACGCAGTATTTT
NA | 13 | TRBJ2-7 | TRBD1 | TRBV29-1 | CSVDGTDSYEQYF | TGCAGCGTTGACGGGACAGACTCCTACGAGCAGTACTTC
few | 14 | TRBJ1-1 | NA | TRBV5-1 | CASSFAGGNTEAFF | TGCGCCAGCAGCTTCGCGGGGGGGAACACTGAAGCTTTCTTT
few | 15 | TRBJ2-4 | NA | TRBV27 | CASSLAGMGRNIQYF | TGTGCCAGCAGTTTGGCGGGGATGGGGAGAAACATTCAGTACTTC
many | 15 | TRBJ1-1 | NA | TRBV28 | CASSLSGGGDTEAFF | TGTGCCAGCAGTCTCTCCGGAGGGGGAGACACTGAAGCTTTCTTT
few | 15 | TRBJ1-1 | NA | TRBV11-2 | CASSLSEGGNTEAFF | TGTGCCAGCAGCTTATCCGAGGGAGGAAACACTGAAGCTTTCTTT
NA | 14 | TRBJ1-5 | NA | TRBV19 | CASNHRERNQPQHF | TGTGCCAGTAACCACAGGGAACGCAATCAGCCCCAGCATTTT
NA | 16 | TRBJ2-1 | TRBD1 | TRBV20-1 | CSASKEDRASYNEQFF | TGCAGTGCTAGCAAGGAGGACAGGGCTTCCTACAATGAGCAGTTCTTC
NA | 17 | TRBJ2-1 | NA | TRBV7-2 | CASSLAPQGSSYDEQFF | TGTGCCAGCAGCTTAGCCCCACAGGGTTCCTCTTACGATGAGCAGTTCTTC
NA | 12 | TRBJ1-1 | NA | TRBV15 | CATSRAGGEAFF | TGTGCCACCAGCAGGGCCGGGGGTGAAGCTTTCTTT
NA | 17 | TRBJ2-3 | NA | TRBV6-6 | CASSYGMTAPSTDTQYF | TGTGCCAGCAGTTACGGGATGACAGCGCCTAGCACAGATACGCAGTATTTT
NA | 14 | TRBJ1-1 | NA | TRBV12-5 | CAGQSGGQGTEAFF | TGTGCTGGTCAATCGGGGGGCCAGGGCACTGAAGCTTTCTTT
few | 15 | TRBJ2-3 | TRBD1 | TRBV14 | CASSPRDRRMDTQYF | TGTGCCAGCAGCCCTCGGGACAGGAGGATGGATACGCAGTATTTT
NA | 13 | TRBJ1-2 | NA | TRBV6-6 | CASRSRENYGYTF | TGTGCCAGCAGAAGTAGGGAGAACTATGGCTACACCTTC
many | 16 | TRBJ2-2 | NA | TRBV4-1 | CASSQVGPTNTGELFF | TGCGCCAGCAGCCAAGTTGGCCCTACGAACACCGGGGAGCTGTTTTTT
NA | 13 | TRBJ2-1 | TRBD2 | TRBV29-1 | CSGVLWDYNEQFF | TGCAGCGGCGTTCTCTGGGACTATAATGAGCAGTTCTTC
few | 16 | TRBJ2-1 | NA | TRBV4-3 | CASSQGIQGRYNEQFF | TGCGCCAGCAGCCAAGGGATCCAGGGGAGGTACAATGAGCAGTTCTTC
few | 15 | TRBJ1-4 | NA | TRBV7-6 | CASSLLLADKEKLFF | TGTGCCAGCAGCTTACTTCTCGCGGACAAAGAAAAACTGTTTTTT
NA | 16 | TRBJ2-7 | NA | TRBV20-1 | CSAEPPTGWLAYEQYF | TGCAGTGCCGAACCCCCGACGGGGTGGCTCGCCTACGAGCAGTACTTC
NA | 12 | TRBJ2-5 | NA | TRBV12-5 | CASGLGFETQYF | TGTGCTAGTGGCCTGGGGTTTGAGACCCAGTACTTC
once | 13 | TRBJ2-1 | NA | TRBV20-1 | CSARTFLGNEQFF | TGCAGTGCTAGGACCTTCCTGGGGAATGAGCAGTTCTTC